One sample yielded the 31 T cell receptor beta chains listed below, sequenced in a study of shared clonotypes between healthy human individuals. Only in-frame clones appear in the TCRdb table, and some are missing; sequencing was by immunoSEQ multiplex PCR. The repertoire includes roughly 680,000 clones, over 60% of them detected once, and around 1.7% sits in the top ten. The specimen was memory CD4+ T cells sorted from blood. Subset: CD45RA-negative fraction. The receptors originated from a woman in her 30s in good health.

CDR3 in DNA: TGTGCCAGCACCAGACTTACATGGAACACTGAAGCTTTCTTT. Amino acids: CASTRLTWNTEAFF. The chain carries TRBV11-1 and TRBJ1-1; D gene uncertain. Per germline, CDR1 SGHAT and CDR2 FQDESV (reference sequence). The V end lost 7 bases, the J end lost 1 base, and 13 bases lay between the germline ends. The CDR3 length is 14 residues.

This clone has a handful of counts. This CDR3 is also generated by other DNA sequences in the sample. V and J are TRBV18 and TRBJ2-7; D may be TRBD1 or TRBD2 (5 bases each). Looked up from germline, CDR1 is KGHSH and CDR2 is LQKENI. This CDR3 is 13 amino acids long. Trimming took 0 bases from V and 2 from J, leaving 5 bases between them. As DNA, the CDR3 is TGTGCCAGCTCACCACCGGGGGCCTACGAGCAGTACTTC. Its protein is CASSPPGAYEQYF.

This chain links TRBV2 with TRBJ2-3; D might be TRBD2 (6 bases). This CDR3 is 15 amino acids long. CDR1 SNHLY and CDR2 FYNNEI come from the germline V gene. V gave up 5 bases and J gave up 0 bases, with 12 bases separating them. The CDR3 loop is CASSSTSPSTDTQYF. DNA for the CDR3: TGTGCCAGCAGTTCAACTAGCCCTAGCACAGATACGCAGTATTTT.

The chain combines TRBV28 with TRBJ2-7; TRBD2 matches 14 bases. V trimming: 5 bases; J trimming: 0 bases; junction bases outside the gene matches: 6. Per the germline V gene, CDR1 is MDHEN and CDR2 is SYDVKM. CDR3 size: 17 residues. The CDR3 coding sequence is TGTGCCAGCAGTCCCTGGACTAGCGGGAGGTACTCCTACGAGCAGTACTTC. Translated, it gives CASSPWTSGRYSYEQYF.

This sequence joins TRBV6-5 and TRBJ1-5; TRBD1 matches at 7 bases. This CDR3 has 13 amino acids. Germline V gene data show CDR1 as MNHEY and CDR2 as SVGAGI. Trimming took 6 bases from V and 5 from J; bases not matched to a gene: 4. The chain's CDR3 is CASSRGQDQPQHF. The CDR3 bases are TGTGCCAGCAGCCGTGGACAGGATCAGCCCCAGCATTTT.

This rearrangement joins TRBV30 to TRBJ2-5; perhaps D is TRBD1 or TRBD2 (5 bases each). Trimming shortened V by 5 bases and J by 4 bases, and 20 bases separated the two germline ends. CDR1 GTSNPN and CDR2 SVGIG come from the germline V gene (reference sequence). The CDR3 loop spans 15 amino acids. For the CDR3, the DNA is TGTGCCTGGGGCCCCCCGGGGCGGGTTCGAGAGACCCAGTACTTC. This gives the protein CAWGPPGRVRETQYF.

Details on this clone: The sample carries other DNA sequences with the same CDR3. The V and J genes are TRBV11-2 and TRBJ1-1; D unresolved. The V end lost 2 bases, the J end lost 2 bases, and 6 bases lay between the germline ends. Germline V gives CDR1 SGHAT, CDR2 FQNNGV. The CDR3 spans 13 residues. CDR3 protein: CASSLLGNTEAFF. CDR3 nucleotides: TGTGCCAGCAGCTTACTCGGTAACACTGAAGCTTTCTTT.

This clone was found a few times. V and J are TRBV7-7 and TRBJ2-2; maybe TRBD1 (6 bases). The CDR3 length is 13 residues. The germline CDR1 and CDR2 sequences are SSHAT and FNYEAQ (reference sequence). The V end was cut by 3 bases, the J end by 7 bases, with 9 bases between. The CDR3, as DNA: TGTGCCAGCAGCTTTACGGGACACGGGGAGCTGTTTTTT. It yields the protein CASSFTGHGELFF.

The CDR3 DNA follows: TGTGCCAGCAGCCCGACGTCGGGGACCTATGGCTACACCTTC. This codes for CASSPTSGTYGYTF. V usage is TRBV7-9 and J usage is TRBJ1-2, with D perhaps TRBD1 (5 bases). CDR1 is SEHNR and CDR2 is FQNEAQ in the germline V gene (reference sequence). The CDR3 totals 14 residues. V was cut by 5 bases and J by 4 bases, with 14 bases left in between.

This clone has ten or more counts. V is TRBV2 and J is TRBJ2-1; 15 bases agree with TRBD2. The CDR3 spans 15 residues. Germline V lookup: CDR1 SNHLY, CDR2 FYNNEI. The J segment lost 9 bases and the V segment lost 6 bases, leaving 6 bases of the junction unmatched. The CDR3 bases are TGTGCCAGCAGGAGGACTAGCGGGAGGGCGGGTGAGCAGTTCTTC. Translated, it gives CASRRTSGRAGEQFF.

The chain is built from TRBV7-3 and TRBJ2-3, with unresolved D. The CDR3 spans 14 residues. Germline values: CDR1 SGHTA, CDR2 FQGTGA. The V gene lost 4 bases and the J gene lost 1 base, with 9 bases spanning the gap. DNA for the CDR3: TGTGCCAGCAGCTCCGGGCCCGGCACAGATACGCAGTATTTT. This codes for CASSSGPGTDTQYF.

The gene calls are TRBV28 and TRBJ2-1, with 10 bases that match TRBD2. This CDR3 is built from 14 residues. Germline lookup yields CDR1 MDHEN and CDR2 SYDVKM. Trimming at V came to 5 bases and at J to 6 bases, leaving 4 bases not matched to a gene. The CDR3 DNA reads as TGTGCCAGCAGTACTAGCGGGAAAATCAATGAGCAGTTCTTC. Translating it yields CASSTSGKINEQFF.

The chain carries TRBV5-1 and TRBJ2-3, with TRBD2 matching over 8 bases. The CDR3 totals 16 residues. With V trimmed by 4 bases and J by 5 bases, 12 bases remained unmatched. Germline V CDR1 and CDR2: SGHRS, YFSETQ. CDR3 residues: CASSPDPGTRGDTQYF. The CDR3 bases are TGCGCCAGCAGCCCGGACCCCGGGACTAGAGGAGATACGCAGTATTTT.

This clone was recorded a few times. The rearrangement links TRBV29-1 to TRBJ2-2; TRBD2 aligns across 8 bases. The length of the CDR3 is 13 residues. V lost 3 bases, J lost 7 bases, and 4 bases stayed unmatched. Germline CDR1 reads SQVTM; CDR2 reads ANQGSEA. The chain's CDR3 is CSVEDGGDGELFF. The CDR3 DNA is TGCAGCGTTGAGGACGGGGGGGACGGGGAGCTGTTTTTT.

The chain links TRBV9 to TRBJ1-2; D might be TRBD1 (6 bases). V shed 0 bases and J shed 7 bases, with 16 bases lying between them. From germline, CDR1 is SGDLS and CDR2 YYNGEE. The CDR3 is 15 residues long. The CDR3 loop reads CASSVDVGASGGYTF. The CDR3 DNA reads TGTGCCAGCAGCGTAGATGTGGGGGCCTCGGGTGGCTACACCTTC.

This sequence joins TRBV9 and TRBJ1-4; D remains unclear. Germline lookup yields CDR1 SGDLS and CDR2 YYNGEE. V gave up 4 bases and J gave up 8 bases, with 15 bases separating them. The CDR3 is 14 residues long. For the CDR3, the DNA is TGTGCCAGCAGCTCCCACGGACGAGGCGAAAAACTGTTTTTT. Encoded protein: CASSSHGRGEKLFF.

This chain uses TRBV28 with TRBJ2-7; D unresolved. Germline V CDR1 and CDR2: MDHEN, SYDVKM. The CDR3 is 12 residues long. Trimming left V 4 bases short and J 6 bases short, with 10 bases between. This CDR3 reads CASSSYMGEQYF. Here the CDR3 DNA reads TGTGCCAGCAGTTCCTATATGGGCGAGCAGTACTTC.

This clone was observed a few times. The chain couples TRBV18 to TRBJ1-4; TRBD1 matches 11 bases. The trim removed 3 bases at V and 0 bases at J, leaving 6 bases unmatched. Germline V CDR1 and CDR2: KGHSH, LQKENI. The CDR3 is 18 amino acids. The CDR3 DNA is TGTGCCAGCTCACCTATTGGGACAGGGGGATCAACTAATGAAAAACTGTTTTTT. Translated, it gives CASSPIGTGGSTNEKLFF.

The CDR3 is CASSSPLGSGSSYEQYF. CDR3 coding DNA: TGTGCCAGCAGCTCTCCCCTTGGTAGCGGGAGCTCCTACGAGCAGTACTTC. The chain has TRBV4-2 and TRBJ2-7; 9 bases agree with TRBD2. Germline lookup yields CDR1 LGHNA and CDR2 YNFKEQ. Trimming took 5 bases from V and 0 from J; bases not matched to a gene: 11. The CDR3 contains 17 residues.

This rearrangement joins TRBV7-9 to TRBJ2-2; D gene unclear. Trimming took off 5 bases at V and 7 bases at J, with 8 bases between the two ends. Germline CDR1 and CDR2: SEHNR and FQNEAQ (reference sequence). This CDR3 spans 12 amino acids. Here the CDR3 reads CASSIRDGELFF. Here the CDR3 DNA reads TGTGCCAGCAGCATTAGGGACGGGGAGCTGTTTTTT.

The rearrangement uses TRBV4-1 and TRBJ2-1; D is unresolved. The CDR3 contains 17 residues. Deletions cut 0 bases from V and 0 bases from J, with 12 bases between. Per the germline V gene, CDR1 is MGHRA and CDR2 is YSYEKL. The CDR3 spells CASSQDLSILSYNEQFF. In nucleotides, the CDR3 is TGCGCCAGCAGCCAAGATCTGTCTATACTCTCCTACAATGAGCAGTTCTTC.

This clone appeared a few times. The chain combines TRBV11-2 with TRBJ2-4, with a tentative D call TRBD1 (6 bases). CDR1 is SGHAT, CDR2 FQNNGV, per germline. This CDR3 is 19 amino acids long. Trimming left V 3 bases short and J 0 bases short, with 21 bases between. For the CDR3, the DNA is TGTGCCAGCAGCTTTCCCACGGGACAAGAGAATATAGCCAAAAACATTCAGTACTTC. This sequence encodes CASSFPTGQENIAKNIQYF.

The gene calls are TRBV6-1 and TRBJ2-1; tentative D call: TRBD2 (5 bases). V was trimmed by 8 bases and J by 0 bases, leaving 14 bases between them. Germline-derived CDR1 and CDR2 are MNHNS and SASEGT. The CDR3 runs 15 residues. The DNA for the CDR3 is TGTGCCAGCCGAATGGGCGGAGGCTCCTACAATGAGCAGTTCTTC. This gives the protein CASRMGGGSYNEQFF.

CDR3 bases: TGTGCCAGCAGCGCAGAGAGGGGTTCTGGAAACACCATATATTTT. As protein: CASSAERGSGNTIYF. This sequence joins TRBV13 and TRBJ1-3, with D possibly TRBD1 on 5 matching bases. Deletions cut 5 bases from V and 1 base from J, with 12 bases between. CDR1 PRHDT and CDR2 FYEKMQ come from the germline V gene (reference sequence). The CDR3 runs 15 residues.

CDR3 DNA: TGTGCCAGCAGCCCTCTCGGTCAGCCCCAGCATTTT. Protein sequence: CASSPLGQPQHF. This rearrangement joins TRBV7-9 to TRBJ1-5, with D unclear. Germline values: CDR1 SEHNR, CDR2 FQNEAQ (reference sequence). This CDR3 region has 12 residues. V was clipped by 5 bases and J by 6 bases, with 8 bases between them.

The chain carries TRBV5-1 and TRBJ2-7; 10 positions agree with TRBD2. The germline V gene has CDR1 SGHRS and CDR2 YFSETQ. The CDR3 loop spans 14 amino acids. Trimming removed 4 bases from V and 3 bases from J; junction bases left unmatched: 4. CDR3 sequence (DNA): TGCGCCAGCAGCCTTATAGCGGGAGGCTACGAGCAGTACTTC. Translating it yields CASSLIAGGYEQYF. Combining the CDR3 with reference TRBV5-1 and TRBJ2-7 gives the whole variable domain KAGVTQTPRYLIKTRGQQVTLSCSPISGHRSVSWYQQTPGQGLQFLFEYFSETQRNKGNFPGRFSGRQFSNSRSEMNVSTLELGDSALYLCASSLIAGGYEQYFGPGTRLTVT.

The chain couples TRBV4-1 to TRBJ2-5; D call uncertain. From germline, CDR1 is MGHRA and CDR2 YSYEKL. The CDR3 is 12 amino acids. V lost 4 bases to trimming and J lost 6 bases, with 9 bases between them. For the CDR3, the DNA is TGCGCCAGCAGCCCGGGCCTTCAGACCCAGTACTTC. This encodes CASSPGLQTQYF.

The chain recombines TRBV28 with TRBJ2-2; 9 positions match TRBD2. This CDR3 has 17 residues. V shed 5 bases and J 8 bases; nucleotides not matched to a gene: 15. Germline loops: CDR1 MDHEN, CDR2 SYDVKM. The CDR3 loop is CASSVRGASGEKGELFF. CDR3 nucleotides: TGTGCCAGCAGTGTCCGTGGGGCTAGCGGGGAGAAAGGGGAGCTGTTTTTT.

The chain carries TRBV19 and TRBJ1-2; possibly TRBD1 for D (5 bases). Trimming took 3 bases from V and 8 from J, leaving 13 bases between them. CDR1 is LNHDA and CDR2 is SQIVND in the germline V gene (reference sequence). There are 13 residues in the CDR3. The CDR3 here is CASSIRGGSGYTF. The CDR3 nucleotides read TGTGCCAGTAGTATTCGCGGGGGGAGCGGCTACACCTTC.

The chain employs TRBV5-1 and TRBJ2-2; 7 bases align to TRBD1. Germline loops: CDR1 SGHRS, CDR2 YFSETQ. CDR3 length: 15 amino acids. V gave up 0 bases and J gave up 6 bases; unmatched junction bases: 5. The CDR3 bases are TGCGCCAGCAGCTTGGGCGACAGGGAGTCCGGGGAGCTGTTTTTT. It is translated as CASSLGDRESGELFF.

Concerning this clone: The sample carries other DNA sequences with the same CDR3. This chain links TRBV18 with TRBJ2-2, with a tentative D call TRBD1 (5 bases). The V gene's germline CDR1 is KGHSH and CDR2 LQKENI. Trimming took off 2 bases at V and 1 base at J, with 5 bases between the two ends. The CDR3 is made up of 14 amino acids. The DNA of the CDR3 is TGTGCCAGCTCACCAGGACAGAACACCGGGGAGCTGTTTTTT. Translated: CASSPGQNTGELFF.